Presented here are 13 T cell receptor beta chains from one specimen sequenced in a study of neurological immune-mediated disorders. From the 5' RACE reads, TCRdb called clonotypes with MiXCR, one entry per CDR3 protein. Of about 16,000 distinct CDR3 sequences in the sample, roughly 21% were seen once. The sample comprised PBMCs. The source is a man aged 50 to 60 in good health.

The CDR3 here is CASSGGPGELFF. For the CDR3, the DNA is TGTGCCAGCAGTGGCGGCCCCGGGGAGCTGTTTTTT. The rearrangement uses TRBV12-3 or TRBV12-4 and TRBJ2-2; no firm D call. Trimming took off 5 bases at V and 6 bases at J, with 7 bases between the two ends. The CDR3 is made up of 12 amino acids.

In this sample, this clonotype turned up many times. V gene TRBV27 combines with J gene TRBJ2-7; 8 bases are shared with TRBD2. Germline trimming cut 6 bases from V and 6 bases from J; bases unmatched to any gene: 4. Germline lookup yields CDR1 MNHEY and CDR2 SMNVEV (reference sequence). The CDR3 covers 12 residues. The CDR3 loop reads CASRSGGREQYF. The CDR3 nucleotides read TGTGCCAGCAGATCGGGGGGGCGCGAGCAGTACTTC.

The CDR3 DNA sequence: TGTGCCAGCAGTGCCGGGGGGGCATCAGATACGCAGTATTTT. This gives the protein CASSAGGASDTQYF. The rearrangement links TRBV6-4 to TRBJ2-3; 8 nucleotides agree with TRBD2. Germline CDR1 is MRHNA and CDR2 is SNTAGT. CDR3 length: 14 amino acids. Losses at the gene ends were 4 bases for V and 4 bases for J; bases not matched to a gene: 4.

This clonotype showed up many times. The V call is TRBV20-1, the J call TRBJ2-1; tentatively, D is TRBD1 (5 bases). The germline V and J ends were trimmed by 0 bases and 7 bases, with 16 bases remaining between them. Germline assignment: CDR1 DFQATT and CDR2 SNEGSKA (reference sequence). CDR3 size: 15 residues. CDR3: CSARDSQGLRNEQFF. CDR3 bases: TGCAGTGCTAGAGATAGTCAGGGTTTGAGGAATGAGCAGTTCTTC.

The chain links TRBV12-3 or TRBV12-4 to TRBJ1-1, with D maybe TRBD1 (5 bases). The CDR3 spans 12 residues. Trimming took 5 bases from V and 10 from J, leaving 14 bases between them. DNA of the CDR3: TGTGCCAGCAGTCCCCCGCTGGGGCGAGCTTTCTTT. Its protein product is CASSPPLGRAFF.

Many counts were recorded for this clonotype. V usage is TRBV28 and J usage is TRBJ2-7; the match to TRBD1 covers 8 bases. Germline V CDR1 and CDR2: MDHEN, SYDVKM. After removal of 7 bases from V and 8 bases from J, the junction contained 10 bases not matched to a gene. This CDR3 region has 13 residues. The chain's CDR3 is CASIVGQGSKQYF. CDR3 coding DNA: TGTGCCAGCATCGTTGGACAGGGCTCCAAGCAGTACTTC.

By sample share, this clonotype is medium-sized. The V gene is TRBV20-1, the J gene TRBJ1-2; D is unresolved. Trimming removed 3 bases at V and 8 bases at J, with 16 bases between. CDR1 is DFQATT, CDR2 SNEGSKA, per germline (reference sequence). The CDR3 loop spans 13 amino acids. In nucleotides, the CDR3 is TGCAGTGCTAGCACTGAAATACCTCGCGGCTACACCTTC. This translates into CSASTEIPRGYTF.

V gene TRBV3-1 combines with J gene TRBJ2-2; D is unresolved. The V and J ends lost 4 bases and 8 bases respectively, with 5 bases between them. This CDR3 is 11 amino acids long. CDR1 and CDR2 from the germline V gene are LGHDT and YNNKEL (reference sequence). CDR3 coding DNA: TGTGCCAGCAGCCTTAAGGGGGAGCTGTTTTTT. Protein sequence: CASSLKGELFF.

This clonotype has at least ten counts. The chain employs TRBV20-1 and TRBJ2-1; D is uncertain. Germline V gene data show CDR1 as DFQATT and CDR2 as SNEGSKA (reference sequence). The CDR3 has 15 amino acids. V dropped 6 bases and J dropped 2 bases, with 17 bases sitting between them. The CDR3 spells CSAQPLAVPYNEQFF. The CDR3 nucleotides are TGCAGTGCCCAACCCCTGGCGGTCCCCTACAATGAGCAGTTCTTC.

By sample share, this clonotype is medium-sized. The V call is TRBV20-1, the J call TRBJ2-2, with 7 bases matching TRBD1. The length of the CDR3 is 13 residues. Trimming took 4 bases from V and 5 from J; bases not matched to a gene: 4. Looked up from germline, CDR1 is DFQATT and CDR2 is SNEGSKA (reference sequence). CDR3 DNA: TGCAGTGCTAAACTACAGGGGACCGGGGAGCTGTTTTTT. This translates into CSAKLQGTGELFF.

This clonotype was picked up many times. V is TRBV16 and J is TRBJ1-5; 7 nucleotides agree with TRBD1. In germline, CDR1 is KGHSY, CDR2 FQNENV. The trim removed 6 bases at V and 7 bases at J, leaving 12 bases unmatched. CDR3 length: 15 amino acids. As DNA, the CDR3 is TGTGCCAGCAGTCCGTCGACAGGGAATGACCAGCCCCAGCATTTT. Its translation is CASSPSTGNDQPQHF. Complete variable domain (other parts from reference TRBV16 and TRBJ1-5): GEEVAQTPKHLVRGEGQKAKLYCAPIKGHSYVFWYQQVLKNEFKFLISFQNENVFDETGMPKERFSAKCLPNSPCSLEIQATKLEDSAVYFCASSPSTGNDQPQHFGDGTRLSIL.

This CDR3 is CSSGTGTTNTGELFF. The CDR3 nucleotides read TGCAGCTCCGGGACCGGGACAACGAACACCGGGGAGCTGTTTTTT. The V call is TRBV29-1, the J call TRBJ2-2, with a weak D call TRBD1 (6 bases). Germline CDR1 and CDR2: SQVTM and ANQGSEA. The CDR3 is 15 amino acids. The ends were cut back, 8 bases at V and 0 bases at J, with 16 bases in the middle.

This clonotype appeared many times. This chain joins TRBV10-3 and TRBJ2-2; D unresolved. V was cut by 5 bases and J by 4 bases, with 20 bases left in between. Per the germline V gene, CDR1 is ENHRY and CDR2 is SYGVKD. This CDR3 has 17 residues. The CDR3 region is CAISPPLGSKVTGELFF. The CDR3 DNA reads as TGTGCCATCAGTCCCCCCCTCGGATCCAAAGTCACCGGGGAGCTGTTTTTT.